This TCR beta chain was sequenced in a study of identical twins. TCRdb passed the 5' RACE reads through MiXCR, listing each CDR3 protein once. The sample yields 450,000 to 600,000 distinct CDR3 sequences, 20% to 25% seen once. Germline CDR1 is LGHDT and CDR2 is YNNKEL (reference sequence). V lost 3 bases, J lost 8 bases, and 16 bases lay in between. The CDR3 loop spans 15 amino acids. The data were also submitted as part of a second study, on yellow fever vaccine responses in identical twins.

This receptor was identified in a woman under 30 in good health. Sequenced material: CD4+ T cells sorted from blood. The chain combines TRBV3-1 with TRBJ1-4; tentative D call: TRBD1 (5 bases). Here the CDR3 DNA reads TGTGCCAGCAGCCAGGACGGAACTCGGGGCGAAAAACTGTTTTTT. Protein: CASSQDGTRGEKLFF.